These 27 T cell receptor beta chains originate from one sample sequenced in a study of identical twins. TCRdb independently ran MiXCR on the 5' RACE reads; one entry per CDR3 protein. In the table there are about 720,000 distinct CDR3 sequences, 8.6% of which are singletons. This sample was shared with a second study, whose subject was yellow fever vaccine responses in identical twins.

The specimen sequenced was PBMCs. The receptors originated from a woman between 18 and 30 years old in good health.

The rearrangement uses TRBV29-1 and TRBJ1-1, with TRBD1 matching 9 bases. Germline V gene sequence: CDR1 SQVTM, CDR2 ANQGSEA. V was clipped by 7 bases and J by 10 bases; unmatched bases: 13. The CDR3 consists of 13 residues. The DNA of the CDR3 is TGCAGCGCGAGAGGGACAGGGAATCCTGGAGCTTTCTTT. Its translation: CSARGTGNPGAFF.

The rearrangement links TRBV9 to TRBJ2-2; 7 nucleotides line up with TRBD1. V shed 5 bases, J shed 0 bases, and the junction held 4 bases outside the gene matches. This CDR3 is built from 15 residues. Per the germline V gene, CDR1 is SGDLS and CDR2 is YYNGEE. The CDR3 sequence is CASRAGGSNTGELFF. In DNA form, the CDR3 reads TGTGCCAGCAGAGCAGGGGGATCGAACACCGGGGAGCTGTTTTTT.

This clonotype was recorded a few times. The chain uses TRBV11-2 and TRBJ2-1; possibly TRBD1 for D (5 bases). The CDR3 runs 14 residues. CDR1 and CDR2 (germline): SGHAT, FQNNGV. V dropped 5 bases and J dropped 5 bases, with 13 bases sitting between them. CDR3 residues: CASSRRDSDNEQFF. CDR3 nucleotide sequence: TGTGCCAGCAGCCGACGCGACAGCGACAATGAGCAGTTCTTC.

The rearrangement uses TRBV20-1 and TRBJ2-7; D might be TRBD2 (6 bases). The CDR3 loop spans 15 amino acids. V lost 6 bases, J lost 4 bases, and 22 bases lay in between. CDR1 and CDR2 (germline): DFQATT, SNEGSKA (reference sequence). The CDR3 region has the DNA TGCAGTGCACGGGGGTACGGGTGGGCGGCTTACGAGCAGTACTTC. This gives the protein CSARGYGWAAYEQYF.

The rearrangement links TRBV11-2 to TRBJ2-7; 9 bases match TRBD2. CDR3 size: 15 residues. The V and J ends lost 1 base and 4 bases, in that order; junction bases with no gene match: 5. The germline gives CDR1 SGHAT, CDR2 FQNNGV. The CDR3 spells CASSLVAGEGYEQYF. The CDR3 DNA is TGTGCCAGCAGCTTAGTAGCGGGAGAGGGGTACGAGCAGTACTTC.

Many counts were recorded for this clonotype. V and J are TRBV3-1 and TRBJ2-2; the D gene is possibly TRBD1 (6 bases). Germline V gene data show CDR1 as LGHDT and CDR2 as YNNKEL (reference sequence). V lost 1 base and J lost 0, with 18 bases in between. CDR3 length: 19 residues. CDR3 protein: CASSQVVEGVGANTGELFF. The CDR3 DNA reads TGTGCCAGCAGCCAAGTAGTCGAGGGGGTAGGGGCGAACACCGGGGAGCTGTTTTTT.

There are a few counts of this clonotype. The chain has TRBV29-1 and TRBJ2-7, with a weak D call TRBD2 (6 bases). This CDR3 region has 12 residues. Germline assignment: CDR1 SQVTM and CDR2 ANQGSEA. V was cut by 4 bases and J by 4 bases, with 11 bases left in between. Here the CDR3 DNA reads TGCAGCGTTGTTAGCGGAACTTACGAGCAGTACTTC. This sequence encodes CSVVSGTYEQYF.

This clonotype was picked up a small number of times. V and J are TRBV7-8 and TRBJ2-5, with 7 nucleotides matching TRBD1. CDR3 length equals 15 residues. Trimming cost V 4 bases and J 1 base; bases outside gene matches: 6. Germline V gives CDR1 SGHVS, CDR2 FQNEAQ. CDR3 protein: CASSSPTGVQETQYF. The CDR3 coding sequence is TGTGCCAGCAGCTCTCCAACAGGGGTCCAAGAGACCCAGTACTTC.

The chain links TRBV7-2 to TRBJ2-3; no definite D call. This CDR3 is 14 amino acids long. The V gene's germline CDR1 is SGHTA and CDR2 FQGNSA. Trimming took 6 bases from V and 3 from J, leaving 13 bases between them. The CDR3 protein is CASSPRYQTDTQYF. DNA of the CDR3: TGTGCCAGCAGTCCCCGGTACCAAACAGATACGCAGTATTTT.

CDR3 DNA: TGTGCCAGCAGTTTACCTCTAGTTTCCTACAATGAGCAGTTCTTC. It is translated as CASSLPLVSYNEQFF. The chain is built from TRBV7-2 and TRBJ2-1, with D unresolved. Germline V gene lookup returns CDR1 SGHTA and CDR2 FQGNSA. The germline V and J ends were trimmed by 6 bases and 1 base, with 13 bases remaining between them. This CDR3 spans 15 amino acids.

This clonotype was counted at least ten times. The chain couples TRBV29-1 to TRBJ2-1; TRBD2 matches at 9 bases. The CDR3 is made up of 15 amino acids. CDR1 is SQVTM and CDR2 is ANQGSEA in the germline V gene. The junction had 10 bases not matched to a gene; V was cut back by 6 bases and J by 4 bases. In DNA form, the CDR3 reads TGCAGCGTCCGTCCTAGCGGGAAGATTTACAATGAGCAGTTCTTC. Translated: CSVRPSGKIYNEQFF.

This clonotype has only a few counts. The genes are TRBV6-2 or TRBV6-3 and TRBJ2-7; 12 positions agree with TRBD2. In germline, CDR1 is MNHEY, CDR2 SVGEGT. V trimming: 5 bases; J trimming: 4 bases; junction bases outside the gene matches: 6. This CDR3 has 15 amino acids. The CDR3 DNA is TGTGCCAGCAGTAGCCTGACTAGCGGGAGTTACGAGCAGTACTTC. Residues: CASSSLTSGSYEQYF.

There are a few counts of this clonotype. CDR3 residues: CASSQKLPSYEQYF. Here the CDR3 DNA reads TGTGCCAGCAGCCAAAAACTCCCTTCCTACGAGCAGTACTTC. The chain employs TRBV3-1 and TRBJ2-7; D remains ambiguous. Germline CDR1 reads LGHDT; CDR2 reads YNNKEL (reference sequence). The ends were cut back, 2 bases at V and 1 base at J, with 9 bases in the middle. The CDR3 is made up of 14 amino acids.

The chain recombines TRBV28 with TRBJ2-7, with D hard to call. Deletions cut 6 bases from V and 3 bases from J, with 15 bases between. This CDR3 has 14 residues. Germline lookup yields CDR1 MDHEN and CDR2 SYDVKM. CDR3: CASSRPRTRYEQYF. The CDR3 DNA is TGTGCCAGCAGCAGACCTCGAACCCGCTACGAGCAGTACTTC.

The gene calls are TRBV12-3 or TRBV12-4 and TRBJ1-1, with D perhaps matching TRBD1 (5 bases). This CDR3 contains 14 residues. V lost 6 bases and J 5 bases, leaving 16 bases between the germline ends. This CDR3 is CASRKTWGETEAFF. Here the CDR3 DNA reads TGTGCCAGCAGAAAAACGTGGGGGGAGACTGAAGCTTTCTTT.

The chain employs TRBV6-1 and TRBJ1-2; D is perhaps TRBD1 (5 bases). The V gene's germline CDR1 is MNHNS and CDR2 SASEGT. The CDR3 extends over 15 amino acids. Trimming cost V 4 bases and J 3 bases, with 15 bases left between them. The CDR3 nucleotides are TGTGCCAGCAGTGGGTCGGGACTTGGCGACTATGGCTACACCTTC. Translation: CASSGSGLGDYGYTF.

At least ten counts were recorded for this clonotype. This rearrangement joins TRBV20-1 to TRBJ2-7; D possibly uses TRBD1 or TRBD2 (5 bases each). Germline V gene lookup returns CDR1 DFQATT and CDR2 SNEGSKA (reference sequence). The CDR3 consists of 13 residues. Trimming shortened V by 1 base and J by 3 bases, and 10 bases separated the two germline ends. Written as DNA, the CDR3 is TGCAGTGCTAGAGGGGACCAAGACTACGAGCAGTACTTC. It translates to CSARGDQDYEQYF.

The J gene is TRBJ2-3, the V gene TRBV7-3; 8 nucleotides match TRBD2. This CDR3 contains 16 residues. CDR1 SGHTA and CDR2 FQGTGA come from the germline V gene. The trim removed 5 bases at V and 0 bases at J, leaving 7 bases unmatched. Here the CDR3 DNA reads TGTGCCAGCAGCGTAGGACTAGCTCTAAGCACAGATACGCAGTATTTT. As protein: CASSVGLALSTDTQYF. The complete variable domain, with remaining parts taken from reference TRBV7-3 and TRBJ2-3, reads GAGVSQTPSNKVTEKGKYVELRCDPISGHTALYWYRQSLGQGPEFLIYFQGTGAADDSGLPNDRFFAVRPEGSVSTLKIQRTERGDSAVYLCASSVGLALSTDTQYFGPGTRLTVL.

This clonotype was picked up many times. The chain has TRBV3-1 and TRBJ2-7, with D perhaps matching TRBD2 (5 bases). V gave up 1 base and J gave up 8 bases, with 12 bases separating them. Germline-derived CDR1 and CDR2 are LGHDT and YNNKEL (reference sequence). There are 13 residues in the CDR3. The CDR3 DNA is TGTGCCAGCAGCCAAGTAGATTCGGGAAAGCAGTACTTC. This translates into CASSQVDSGKQYF.

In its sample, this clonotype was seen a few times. The CDR3 reads CASSQAGGSGRTDTQYF. CDR3 coding DNA: TGCGCCAGCAGCCAAGCAGGAGGGAGTGGGCGCACAGATACGCAGTATTTT. V is TRBV4-3 and J is TRBJ2-3; a possible D gene is TRBD2 (6 bases). V was trimmed by 1 base and J by 1 base, leaving 15 bases between them. The CDR3 runs 17 residues. The germline V gene has CDR1 LGHNA and CDR2 YSLEER.

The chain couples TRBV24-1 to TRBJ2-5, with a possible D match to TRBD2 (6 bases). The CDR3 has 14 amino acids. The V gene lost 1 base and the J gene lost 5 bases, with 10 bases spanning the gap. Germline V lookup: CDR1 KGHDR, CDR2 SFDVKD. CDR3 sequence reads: CATSDFGGVETQYF. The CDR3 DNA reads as TGTGCCACCAGTGATTTCGGAGGGGTGGAGACCCAGTACTTC.

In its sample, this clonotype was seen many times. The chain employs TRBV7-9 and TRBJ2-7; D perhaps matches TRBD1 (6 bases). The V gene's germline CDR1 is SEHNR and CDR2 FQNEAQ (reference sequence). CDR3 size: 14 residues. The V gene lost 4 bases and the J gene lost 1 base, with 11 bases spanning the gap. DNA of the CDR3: TGTGCCAGCAGCTCAATGGACAGATCCTACGAGCAGTACTTC. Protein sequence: CASSSMDRSYEQYF.

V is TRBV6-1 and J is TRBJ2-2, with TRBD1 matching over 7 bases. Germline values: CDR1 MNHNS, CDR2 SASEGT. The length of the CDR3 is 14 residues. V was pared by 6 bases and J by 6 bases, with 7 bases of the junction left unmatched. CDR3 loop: CASRKTGLPGELFF. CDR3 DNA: TGTGCCAGCAGGAAGACAGGGTTACCCGGGGAGCTGTTTTTT.

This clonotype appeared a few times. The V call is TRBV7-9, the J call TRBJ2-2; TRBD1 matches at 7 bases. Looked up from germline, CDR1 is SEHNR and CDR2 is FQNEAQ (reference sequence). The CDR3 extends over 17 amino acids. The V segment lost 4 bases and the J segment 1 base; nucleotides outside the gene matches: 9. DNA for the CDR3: TGTGCCAGCAGCTCGAGCCTGACAGGGAAGAACACCGGGGAGCTGTTTTTT. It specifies CASSSSLTGKNTGELFF.

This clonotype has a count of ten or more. The DNA for the CDR3 is TGCAGCATAAGGACAGGGGAGAATCAGCCCCAGCATTTT. This codes for CSIRTGENQPQHF. V gene TRBV29-1 combines with J gene TRBJ1-5; 9 bases align to TRBD1. The CDR3 contains 13 residues. Germline V gene lookup returns CDR1 SQVTM and CDR2 ANQGSEA. The J segment lost 4 bases and the V segment lost 8 bases, leaving 6 bases of the junction unmatched.

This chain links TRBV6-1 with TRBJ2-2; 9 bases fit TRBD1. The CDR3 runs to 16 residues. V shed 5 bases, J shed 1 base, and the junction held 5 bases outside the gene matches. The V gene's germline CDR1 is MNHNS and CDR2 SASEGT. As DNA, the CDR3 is TGTGCCAGCAGTACCGGGACAGGGAAGAACACCGGGGAGCTGTTTTTT. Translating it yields CASSTGTGKNTGELFF.

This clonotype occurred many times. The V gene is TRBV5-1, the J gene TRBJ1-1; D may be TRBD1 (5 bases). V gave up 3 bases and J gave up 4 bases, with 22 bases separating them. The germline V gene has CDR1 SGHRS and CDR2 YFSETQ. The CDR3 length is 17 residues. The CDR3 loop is CASSSTTLGGILTEAFF. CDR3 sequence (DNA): TGCGCCAGCAGCTCGACGACGCTCGGGGGGATCCTCACTGAAGCTTTCTTT.